Below are 26 T cell receptor beta chains sequenced from a single sample in a study of blood T cell repertoires in COVID-19 (dated by TCRdb to 2020 to 2021). The library was produced with the immunoSEQ multiplex PCR assay. TCRdb provides this immuneACCESS table in a form limited to in-frame rearrangements. Some clones are lacking; in checked studies, under half of them reflect an unresolved V gene, and why the rest are absent is not known. Within this sample are around 130,000 clones, with approximately 82% of them counted one time only. Roughly 9.7% of the sample is held by the ten biggest clonotypes. Source material: peripheral blood. All receptors come from a man aged 35 to 55 with active or convalescent COVID-19.

This clone came up once. The rearrangement joins TRBV5-1 to TRBJ2-1; 9 positions match TRBD1. CDR1 and CDR2 (germline): SGHRS, YFSETQ. V shed 4 bases, J shed 7 bases, and the junction held 9 bases outside the gene matches. This CDR3 spans 15 amino acids. The CDR3 sequence is CASSPAGTGWNEQFF. In DNA, the CDR3 is TGCGCCAGCAGCCCAGCCGGGACAGGGTGGAATGAGCAGTTCTTC.

This rearrangement joins TRBV5-1 to TRBJ2-1; a possible D gene is TRBD2 (6 bases). The V and J ends lost 0 bases and 8 bases respectively, with 15 bases between them. CDR1 is SGHRS, CDR2 YFSETQ, per germline. The length of the CDR3 is 15 residues. CDR3 bases: TGCGCCAGCAGCTTGGGAGGGACTTTGAGGGATGAGCAGTTCTTC. Protein product: CASSLGGTLRDEQFF.

The count of this clone is one. The chain recombines TRBV19 with TRBJ1-1; D possibly corresponds to TRBD1 (6 bases). Germline V gene sequence: CDR1 LNHDA, CDR2 SQIVND (reference sequence). The CDR3 consists of 14 residues. The germline V and J ends were trimmed by 7 bases and 3 bases, with 15 bases remaining between them. CDR3 DNA: TGTGCCAGTACATCGGGGGGCAGGGACACTGAAGCTTTCTTT. It codes for CASTSGGRDTEAFF.

This chain joins TRBV12-3 or TRBV12-4 and TRBJ2-3; TRBD1 is a possible D gene (6 bases). Trimming removed 5 bases from V and 7 bases from J, with 13 bases in between. This CDR3 is 13 amino acids long. This chain's CDR3 is CASSPAQGNTQYF. CDR3 nucleotides: TGTGCCAGCAGTCCAGCACAGGGAAATACGCAGTATTTT.

The V call is TRBV29-1, the J call TRBJ2-3; 7 positions agree with TRBD1. The CDR3 sequence is 12 residues long. V shed 7 bases, J shed 1 base, and the junction held 2 bases outside the gene matches. The germline CDR1 and CDR2 sequences are SQVTM and ANQGSEA. CDR3 residues: CSGGQGTDTQYF. CDR3 sequence (DNA): TGCAGCGGCGGACAGGGCACAGATACGCAGTATTTT.

This chain links TRBV4-1 with TRBJ2-5; maybe TRBD2 (7 bases). Germline assignment: CDR1 MGHRA and CDR2 YSYEKL. V lost 0 bases, J lost 9 bases, and 17 bases lay in between. The CDR3 contains 15 residues. The CDR3 spells CASSQDRQGRGAQYF. The DNA of the CDR3 is TGCGCCAGCAGCCAAGATAGGCAGGGGAGGGGGGCCCAGTACTTC.

The table lists this clone with a few counts. The J gene is TRBJ1-6, the V gene TRBV7-2; 7 bases match TRBD1. The CDR3 runs to 13 residues. CDR1 SGHTA and CDR2 FQGNSA come from the germline V gene. V was pared by 5 bases and J by 9 bases, with 4 bases of the junction left unmatched. Written as DNA, the CDR3 is TGTGCCAGCAGCCCTGACAGGGTTTCACCCCTCCACTTT. It is translated as CASSPDRVSPLHF.

The J gene is TRBJ1-3, the V gene TRBV11-1; D is uncertain. This CDR3 has 13 amino acids. Deletions cut 3 bases from V and 0 bases from J, with 3 bases between. The germline V gene has CDR1 SGHAT and CDR2 FQDESV (reference sequence). The CDR3 DNA follows: TGTGCCAGCAGCTTTAACTCTGGAAACACCATATATTTT. Encoded protein: CASSFNSGNTIYF.

This clone was seen just once. The chain joins TRBV9 to TRBJ2-5, with D hard to call. Germline-derived CDR1 and CDR2 are SGDLS and YYNGEE. The CDR3 covers 13 residues. The ends were cut back, 0 bases at V and 5 bases at J, with 8 bases in the middle. CDR3 DNA sequence: TGTGCCAGCAGCGTAGATCCTTTGGAGACCCAGTACTTC. This codes for CASSVDPLETQYF.

The CDR3, as DNA: TGTGCCAGCAGACAGGATAGCAATCAGCCCCAGCATTTT. This encodes CASRQDSNQPQHF. J is TRBJ1-5 and V is TRBV2, with a possible D match to TRBD1 (5 bases). V was trimmed by 6 bases and J by 0 bases, leaving 6 bases between them. The CDR3 loop spans 13 amino acids. Germline loops: CDR1 SNHLY, CDR2 FYNNEI.

This clone showed up just once. The CDR3: CASSVAGASGGDTQYF. CDR3 coding DNA: TGTGCCAGCAGCGTAGCTGGGGCTAGCGGGGGTGATACGCAGTATTTT. The chain has TRBV9 and TRBJ2-3; 10 bases match TRBD2. The germline CDR1 and CDR2 sequences are SGDLS and YYNGEE. This CDR3 contains 16 residues. The V gene end was trimmed by 0 bases and the J gene end by 6 bases; junction bases not matched to a gene: 7.

V gene TRBV3-1 (or the pseudogene TRBV3-2) combines with J gene TRBJ1-4; D perhaps matches TRBD1 (6 bases). The CDR3 loop spans 17 amino acids. Between the trimmed V and J ends, which lost 2 bases and 8 bases, there was a span of 21 bases. The germline CDR1 and CDR2 sequences are LGHDT and YNNKEL (reference sequence). The CDR3 here is CASSQRTADFFKEKLFF. The CDR3 DNA is TGTGCCAGCAGCCAAAGGACAGCGGACTTCTTTAAGGAAAAACTGTTTTTT.

This chain connects TRBV9 to TRBJ1-1; unclear D gene. V gave up 0 bases and J gave up 8 bases, with 14 bases separating them. The CDR3 has 14 amino acids. Germline V gene sequence: CDR1 SGDLS, CDR2 YYNGEE. DNA for the CDR3: TGTGCCAGCAGCGTAGTCGGGCGGGGAGGCGAAGCTTTCTTT. This encodes CASSVVGRGGEAFF.

J is TRBJ2-7 and V is TRBV12-5; 9 nucleotides align to TRBD1. Looked up from germline, CDR1 is LGHNT and CDR2 is FRNRAP. The CDR3 runs to 20 residues. The V gene end was trimmed by 3 bases and the J gene end by 2 bases; junction bases not matched to a gene: 20. The CDR3 reads CASGFQSNLLTGGGTYEQYF. The CDR3 DNA sequence: TGTGCTAGTGGTTTCCAATCAAACCTTCTAACAGGGGGCGGAACCTACGAGCAGTACTTC.

This chain joins TRBV5-4 and TRBJ2-4, with a tentative D call TRBD1 (6 bases). The CDR3 has 16 residues. The V gene lost 3 bases and the J gene lost 0 bases, with 13 bases spanning the gap. The germline V gene encodes CDR1 SGHNT and CDR2 YYREEE (reference sequence). In nucleotides, the CDR3 is TGTGCCAGCAGCTGGACAGTTCCTCTAGCCAAAAACATTCAGTACTTC. Translation gives CASSWTVPLAKNIQYF.

The genes are TRBV6-5 and TRBJ1-1; possibly TRBD1 for D (6 bases). CDR1 is MNHEY and CDR2 is SVGAGI in the germline V gene. The V and J ends lost 4 bases and 6 bases respectively, with 12 bases between them. This CDR3 has 13 residues. CDR3 DNA: TGTGCCAGCAGTTTCACAGGGAGCGCTGAAGCTTTCTTT. Residues: CASSFTGSAEAFF.

The chain combines TRBV30 with TRBJ1-5; D gene uncertain. The CDR3 covers 15 residues. The V and J ends lost 3 bases and 3 bases respectively, with 15 bases between them. Germline V gene lookup returns CDR1 GTSNPN and CDR2 SVGIG (reference sequence). CDR3 DNA sequence: TGTGCCTGGAGGCCCGGCTCGGGTCACAATCAGCCCCAGCATTTT. This sequence encodes CAWRPGSGHNQPQHF.

Here the CDR3 DNA reads TGTGCCAGCAGCTCGGGACAGGTTAATTCACCCCTCCACTTT. Encoded protein: CASSSGQVNSPLHF. V is TRBV7-9 and J is TRBJ1-6; 8 nucleotides agree with TRBD1. CDR1 SEHNR and CDR2 FQNEAQ come from the germline V gene (reference sequence). The CDR3 has 14 residues. V shed 4 bases and J 6 bases; nucleotides not matched to a gene: 2.

The rearrangement joins TRBV27 to TRBJ1-6; unclear D gene. Trimming removed 8 bases from V and 9 bases from J, with 23 bases in between. This CDR3 is 16 amino acids long. The V gene's germline CDR1 is MNHEY and CDR2 SMNVEV (reference sequence). In nucleotides, the CDR3 is TGTGCCAGCCGCGGGCGCGCGGGAGGTCATTTTTCACCCCTCCACTTT. This sequence encodes CASRGRAGGHFSPLHF.

The chain carries TRBV5-5 and TRBJ2-7, with 8 bases aligning to TRBD1. This CDR3 spans 16 amino acids. V gave up 0 bases and J gave up 1 base; unmatched junction bases: 6. Germline V CDR1 and CDR2: SGHKS, YYEKEE (reference sequence). CDR3 residues: CASSLGAGGSSYEQYF. The CDR3 coding sequence is TGTGCCAGCAGCTTGGGGGCAGGGGGCAGTTCCTACGAGCAGTACTTC.

V usage is TRBV5-1 and J usage is TRBJ1-2; 11 bases agree with TRBD1. The CDR3 is made up of 15 amino acids. Germline V CDR1 and CDR2: SGHRS, YFSETQ. Trimming cost V 4 bases and J 4 bases; bases outside gene matches: 6. The CDR3 reads CASSAGTGGFYGYTF. The CDR3 DNA is TGCGCCAGCAGCGCCGGGACAGGGGGTTTCTATGGCTACACCTTC.

This chain links TRBV5-6 with TRBJ1-2, with 8 bases fitting TRBD1. Germline CDR1 is SGHDT and CDR2 is YYEEEE. The CDR3 covers 14 residues. V shed 2 bases, J shed 8 bases, and the junction held 8 bases outside the gene matches. CDR3 region: CASSLPGQGDGYTF. CDR3 DNA: TGTGCCAGCAGCTTACCCGGACAGGGTGACGGCTACACCTTC.

The V call is TRBV5-1, the J call TRBJ1-2; 8 bases are a match to TRBD1. The V gene's germline CDR1 is SGHRS and CDR2 YFSETQ. The V segment lost 3 bases and the J segment 4 bases; nucleotides outside the gene matches: 5. This CDR3 spans 14 amino acids. The CDR3 protein is CASSSTGEGYGYTF. The CDR3 DNA sequence: TGCGCCAGCAGCTCGACAGGGGAGGGCTATGGCTACACCTTC.

There are a few counts of this clone. The genes are TRBV7-7 and TRBJ2-7, with 11 bases fitting TRBD1. This CDR3 is built from 17 residues. After removal of 5 bases from V and 4 bases from J, the junction contained 13 bases not matched to a gene. Germline CDR1 SSHAT, CDR2 FNYEAQ (reference sequence). The CDR3 loop reads CASSLVPGQGVKYEQYF. The CDR3 coding sequence is TGTGCCAGCAGCCTCGTCCCGGGACAGGGGGTGAAGTACGAGCAGTACTTC.

The chain is built from TRBV2 and TRBJ2-2; 10 bases line up with TRBD1. J lost 6 bases, V lost 6 bases, and 10 bases had no gene match. Germline-derived CDR1 and CDR2 are SNHLY and FYNNEI. The CDR3 contains 16 residues. In nucleotides, the CDR3 is TGTGCCAGCAGGATCTCGGGACAGGGGATTTCCGGGGAGCTGTTTTTT. It yields the protein CASRISGQGISGELFF.

The chain uses TRBV11-2 and TRBJ2-1; 8 nucleotides match TRBD2. V was clipped by 5 bases and J by 8 bases; unmatched bases: 14. This CDR3 contains 16 residues. Germline V gene sequence: CDR1 SGHAT, CDR2 FQNNGV. CDR3 nucleotides: TGTGCCAGCAGCCTTGAAAAGGGACTAGTATTCGATGAGCAGTTCTTC. This translates into CASSLEKGLVFDEQFF.